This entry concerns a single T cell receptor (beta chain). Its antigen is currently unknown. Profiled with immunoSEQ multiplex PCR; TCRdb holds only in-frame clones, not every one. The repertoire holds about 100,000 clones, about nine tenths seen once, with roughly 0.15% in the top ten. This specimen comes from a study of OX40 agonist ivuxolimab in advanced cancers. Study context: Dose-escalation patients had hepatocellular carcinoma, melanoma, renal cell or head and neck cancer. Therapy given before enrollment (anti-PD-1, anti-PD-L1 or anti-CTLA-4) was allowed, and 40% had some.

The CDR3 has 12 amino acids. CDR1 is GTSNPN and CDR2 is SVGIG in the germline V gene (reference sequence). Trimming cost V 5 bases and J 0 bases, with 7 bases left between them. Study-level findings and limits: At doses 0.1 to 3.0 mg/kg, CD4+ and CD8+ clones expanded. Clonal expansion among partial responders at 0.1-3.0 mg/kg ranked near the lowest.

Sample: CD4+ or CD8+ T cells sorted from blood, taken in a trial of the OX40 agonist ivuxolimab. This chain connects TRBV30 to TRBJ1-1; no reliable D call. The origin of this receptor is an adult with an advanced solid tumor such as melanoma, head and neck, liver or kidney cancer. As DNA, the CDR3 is TGTGCCTGGTCGGATGTGAACACTGAAGCTTTCTTT. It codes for CAWSDVNTEAFF.